The sequence of this T cell receptor (beta chain) was determined in a study of molecular identifiers for immune sequencing clone quantification. This clonotype was detected many times. Antigen specificity is unknown. TCRdb itself ran the PCR reads through MiXCR, one entry per CDR3 protein. The sample holds just over 35,000 distinct CDR3 sequences, approximately 17% seen once. Trimming cost V 0 bases and J 6 bases; bases outside gene matches: 3. The CDR3 runs to 15 residues. Germline lookup yields CDR1 MNHEY and CDR2 SMNVEV (reference sequence). Notes on the study in general: Identical TCR molecules sharing a barcode could underestimate highly expanded clone sizes.

This rearrangement joins TRBV27 to TRBJ2-1, with 9 bases matching TRBD2. The sample was naive CD8+ T cells from blood, with Jurkat cell RNA spiked in. Indicated subset: FACS-sorted CD8+CD4-CCR7+CD45RA+ naive T cells. This clonotype originated in a human donor in good health. Some libraries in this study had Jurkat cell RNA spiked in. The CDR3 nucleotides read TGTGCCAGCAGTTTATCTAGCGGGAGCCGCAATGAGCAGTTCTTC. It is translated as CASSLSSGSRNEQFF.